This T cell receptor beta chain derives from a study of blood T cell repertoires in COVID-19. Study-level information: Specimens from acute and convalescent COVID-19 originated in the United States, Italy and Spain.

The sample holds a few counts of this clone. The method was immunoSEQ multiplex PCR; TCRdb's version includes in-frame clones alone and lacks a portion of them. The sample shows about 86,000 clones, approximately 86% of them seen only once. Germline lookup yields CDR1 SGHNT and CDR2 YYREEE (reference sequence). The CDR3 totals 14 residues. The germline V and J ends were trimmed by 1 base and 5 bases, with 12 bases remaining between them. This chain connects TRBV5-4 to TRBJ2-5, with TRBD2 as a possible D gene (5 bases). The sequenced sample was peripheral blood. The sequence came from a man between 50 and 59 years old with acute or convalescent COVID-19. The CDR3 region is CASSLSGEWETQYF. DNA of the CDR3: TGTGCCAGCAGCTTGAGCGGTGAATGGGAGACCCAGTACTTC.